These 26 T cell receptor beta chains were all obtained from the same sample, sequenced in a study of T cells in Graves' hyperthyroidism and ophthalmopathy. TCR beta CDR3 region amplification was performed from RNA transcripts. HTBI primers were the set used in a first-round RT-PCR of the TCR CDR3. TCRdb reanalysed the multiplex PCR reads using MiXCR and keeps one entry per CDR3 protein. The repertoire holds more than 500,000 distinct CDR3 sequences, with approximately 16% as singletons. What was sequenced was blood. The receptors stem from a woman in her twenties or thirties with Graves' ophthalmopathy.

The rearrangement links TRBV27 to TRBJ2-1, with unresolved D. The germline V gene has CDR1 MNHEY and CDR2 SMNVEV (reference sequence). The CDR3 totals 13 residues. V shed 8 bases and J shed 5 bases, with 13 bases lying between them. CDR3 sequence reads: CASSQNPDNEQFF. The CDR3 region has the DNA TGTGCCAGCTCTCAAAACCCCGACAATGAGCAGTTCTTC.

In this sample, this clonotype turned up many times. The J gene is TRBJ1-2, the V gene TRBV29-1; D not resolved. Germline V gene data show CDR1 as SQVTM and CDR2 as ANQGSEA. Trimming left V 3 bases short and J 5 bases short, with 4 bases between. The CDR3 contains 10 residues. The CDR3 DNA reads TGCAGCGTTGACGGTTATGGCTACACCTTC. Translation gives CSVDGYGYTF.

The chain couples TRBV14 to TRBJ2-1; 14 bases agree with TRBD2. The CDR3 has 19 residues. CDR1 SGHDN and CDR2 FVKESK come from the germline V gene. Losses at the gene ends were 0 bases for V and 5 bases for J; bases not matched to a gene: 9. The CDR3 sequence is CASSQDPGTSGRWDNEQFF. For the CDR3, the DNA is TGTGCCAGCAGCCAAGATCCAGGGACTAGCGGGAGATGGGACAATGAGCAGTTCTTC.

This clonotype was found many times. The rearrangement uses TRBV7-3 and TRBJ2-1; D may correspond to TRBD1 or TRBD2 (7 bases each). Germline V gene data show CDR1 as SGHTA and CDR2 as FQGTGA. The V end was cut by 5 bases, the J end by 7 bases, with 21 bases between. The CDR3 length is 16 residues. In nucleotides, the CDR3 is TGTGCCAGCAGCATATCTAGCGGAGTGACAGGGAATGAGCAGTTCTTC. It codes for CASSISSGVTGNEQFF.

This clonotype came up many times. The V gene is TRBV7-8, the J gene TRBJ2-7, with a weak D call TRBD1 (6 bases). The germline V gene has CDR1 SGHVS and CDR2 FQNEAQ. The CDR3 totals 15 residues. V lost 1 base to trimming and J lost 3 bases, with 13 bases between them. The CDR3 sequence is CASSLVSTRGYEQYF. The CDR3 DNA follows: TGTGCCAGCAGCTTAGTCTCTACCAGGGGCTACGAGCAGTACTTC.

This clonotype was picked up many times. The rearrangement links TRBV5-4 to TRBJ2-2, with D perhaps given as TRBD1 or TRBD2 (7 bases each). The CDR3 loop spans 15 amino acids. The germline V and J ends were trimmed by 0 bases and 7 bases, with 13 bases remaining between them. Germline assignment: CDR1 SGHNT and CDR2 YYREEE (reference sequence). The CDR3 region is CASSLDRGGNGELFF. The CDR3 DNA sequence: TGTGCCAGCAGCTTGGACAGGGGAGGGAACGGGGAGCTGTTTTTT.

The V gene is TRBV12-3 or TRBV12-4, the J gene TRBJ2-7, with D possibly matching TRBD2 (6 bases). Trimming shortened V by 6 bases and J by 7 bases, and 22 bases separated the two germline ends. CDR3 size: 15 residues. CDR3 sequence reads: CASSSSGTVNREQYF. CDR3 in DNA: TGTGCCAGCAGCTCCAGTGGGACTGTCAATCGGGAGCAGTACTTC.

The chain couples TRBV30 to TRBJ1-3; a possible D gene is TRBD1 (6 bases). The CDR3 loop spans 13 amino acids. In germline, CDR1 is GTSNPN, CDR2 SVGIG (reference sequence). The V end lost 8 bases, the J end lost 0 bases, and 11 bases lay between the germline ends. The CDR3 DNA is TGTGCCATGGGCAGGGGCTCTGGAAACACCATATATTTT. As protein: CAMGRGSGNTIYF.

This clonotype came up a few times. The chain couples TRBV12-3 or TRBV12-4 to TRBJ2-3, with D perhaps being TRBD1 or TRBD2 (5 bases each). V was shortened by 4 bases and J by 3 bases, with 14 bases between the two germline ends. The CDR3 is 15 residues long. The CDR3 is CASSSFGGPTDTQYF. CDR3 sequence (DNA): TGTGCCAGCAGTTCCTTTGGGGGACCAACAGATACGCAGTATTTT.

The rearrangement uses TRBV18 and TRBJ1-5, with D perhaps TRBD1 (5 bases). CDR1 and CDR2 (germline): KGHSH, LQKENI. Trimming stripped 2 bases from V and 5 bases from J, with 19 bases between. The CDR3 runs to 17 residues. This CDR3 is CASSPAILWGRDQPQHF. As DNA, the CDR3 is TGTGCCAGCTCACCAGCGATACTTTGGGGCAGAGATCAGCCCCAGCATTTT.

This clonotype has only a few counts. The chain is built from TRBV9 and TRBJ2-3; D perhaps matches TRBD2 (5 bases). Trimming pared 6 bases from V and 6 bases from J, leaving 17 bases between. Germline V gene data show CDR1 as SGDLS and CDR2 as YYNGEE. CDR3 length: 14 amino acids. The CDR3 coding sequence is TGTGCCAGCAACGGGGAGACACAAAGGGATACGCAGTATTTT. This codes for CASNGETQRDTQYF.

CDR3 region: CASSYGPGGPNQPQHF. The CDR3 nucleotides read TGTGCCAGCAGTTACGGTCCGGGGGGTCCCAATCAGCCCCAGCATTTT. V is TRBV6-5 and J is TRBJ1-5, with a weak D call TRBD1 (5 bases). V lost 2 bases and J 3 bases, leaving 14 bases between the germline ends. The CDR3 loop spans 16 amino acids. Germline CDR1 MNHEY, CDR2 SVGAGI.

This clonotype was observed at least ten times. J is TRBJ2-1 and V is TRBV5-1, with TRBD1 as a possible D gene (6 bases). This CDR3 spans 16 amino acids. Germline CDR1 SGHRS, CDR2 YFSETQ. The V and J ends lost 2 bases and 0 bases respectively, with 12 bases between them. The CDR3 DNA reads TGCGCCAGCAGCTTAGGGACACTGAGCTCCTACAATGAGCAGTTCTTC. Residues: CASSLGTLSSYNEQFF.

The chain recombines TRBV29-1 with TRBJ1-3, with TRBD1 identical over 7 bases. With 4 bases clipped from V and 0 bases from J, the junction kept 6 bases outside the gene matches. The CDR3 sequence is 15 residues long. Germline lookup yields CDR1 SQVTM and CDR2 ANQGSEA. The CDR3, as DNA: TGCAGCGTTGGGGGACAGCCCGGCTCTGGAAACACCATATATTTT. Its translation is CSVGGQPGSGNTIYF.

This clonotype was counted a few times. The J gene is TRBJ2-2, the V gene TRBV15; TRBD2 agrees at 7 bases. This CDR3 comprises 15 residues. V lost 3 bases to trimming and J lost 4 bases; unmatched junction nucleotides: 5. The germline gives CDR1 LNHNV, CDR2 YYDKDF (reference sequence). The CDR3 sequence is CATSRARGVTGELFF. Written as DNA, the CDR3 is TGTGCCACCAGCAGGGCCCGGGGGGTCACCGGGGAGCTGTTTTTT.

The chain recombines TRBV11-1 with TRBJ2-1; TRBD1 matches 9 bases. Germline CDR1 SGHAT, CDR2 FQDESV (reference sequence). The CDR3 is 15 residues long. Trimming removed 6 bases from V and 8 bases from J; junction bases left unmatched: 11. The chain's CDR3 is CASSQERTGEDEQFF. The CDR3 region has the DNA TGTGCCAGCAGTCAAGAGAGGACAGGGGAAGATGAGCAGTTCTTC.

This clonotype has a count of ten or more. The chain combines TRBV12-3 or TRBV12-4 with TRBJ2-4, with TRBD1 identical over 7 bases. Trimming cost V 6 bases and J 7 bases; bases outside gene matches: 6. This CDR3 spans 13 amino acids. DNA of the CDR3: TGTGCCAGCAGCGACGACAGGGACAACATTCAGTACTTC. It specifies CASSDDRDNIQYF.

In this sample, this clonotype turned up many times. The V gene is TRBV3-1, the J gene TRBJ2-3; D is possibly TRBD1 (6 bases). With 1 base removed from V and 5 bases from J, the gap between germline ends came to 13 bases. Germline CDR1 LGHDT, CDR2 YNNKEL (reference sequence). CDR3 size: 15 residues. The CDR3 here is CASSQGVSRGDTQYF. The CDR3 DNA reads TGTGCCAGCAGCCAAGGGGTTTCCAGGGGAGATACGCAGTATTTT.

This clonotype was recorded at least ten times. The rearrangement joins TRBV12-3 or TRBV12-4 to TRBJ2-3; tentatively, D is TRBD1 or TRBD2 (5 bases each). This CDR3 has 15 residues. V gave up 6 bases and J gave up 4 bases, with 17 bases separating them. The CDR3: CASSSLMGDADTQYF. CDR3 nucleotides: TGTGCCAGCAGCTCCTTGATGGGGGACGCAGATACGCAGTATTTT.

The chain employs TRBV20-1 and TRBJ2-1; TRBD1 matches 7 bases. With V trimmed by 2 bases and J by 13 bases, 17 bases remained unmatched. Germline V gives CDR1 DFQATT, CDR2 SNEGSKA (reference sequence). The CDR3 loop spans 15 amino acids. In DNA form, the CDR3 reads TGCAGTGCTAGACTAGGACAGGTCATCTCTGGGGGACAGTTCTTC. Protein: CSARLGQVISGGQFF.

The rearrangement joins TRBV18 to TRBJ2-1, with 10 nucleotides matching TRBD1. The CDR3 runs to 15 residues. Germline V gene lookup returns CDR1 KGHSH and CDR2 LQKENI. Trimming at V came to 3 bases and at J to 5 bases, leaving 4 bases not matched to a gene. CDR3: CASSPGQGFDNEQFF. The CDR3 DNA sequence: TGTGCCAGCTCACCGGGACAGGGGTTCGACAATGAGCAGTTCTTC.

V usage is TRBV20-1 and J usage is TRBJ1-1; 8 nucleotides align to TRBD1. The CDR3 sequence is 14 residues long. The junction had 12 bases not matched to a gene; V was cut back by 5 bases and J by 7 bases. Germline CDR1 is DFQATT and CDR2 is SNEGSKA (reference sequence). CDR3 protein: CSAPRAGGQGEAFF. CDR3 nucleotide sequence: TGCAGTGCTCCCCGAGCAGGGGGCCAGGGTGAAGCTTTCTTT.

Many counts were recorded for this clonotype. CDR3 region: CASRLKQGTYEQYF. The CDR3 region has the DNA TGTGCCAGCAGGCTCAAACAGGGGACCTACGAGCAGTACTTC. The chain recombines TRBV28 with TRBJ2-7; TRBD1 agrees at 7 bases. The V segment lost 6 bases and the J segment 2 bases; nucleotides outside the gene matches: 7. The CDR3 loop spans 14 amino acids. From germline, CDR1 is MDHEN and CDR2 SYDVKM.

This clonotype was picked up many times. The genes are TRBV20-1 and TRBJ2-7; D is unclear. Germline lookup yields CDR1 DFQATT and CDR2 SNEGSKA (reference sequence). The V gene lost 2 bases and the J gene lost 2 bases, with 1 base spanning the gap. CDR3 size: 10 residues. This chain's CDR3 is CSARTYEQYF. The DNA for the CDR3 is TGCAGTGCTAGAACCTACGAGCAGTACTTC.

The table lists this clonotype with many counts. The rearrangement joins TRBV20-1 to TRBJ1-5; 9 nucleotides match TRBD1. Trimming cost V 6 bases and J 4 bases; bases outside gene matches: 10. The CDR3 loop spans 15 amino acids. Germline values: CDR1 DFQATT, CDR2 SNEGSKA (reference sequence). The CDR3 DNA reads TGCAGTGCAAGCCAATGGGACAGGGTGAATCAGCCCCAGCATTTT. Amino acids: CSASQWDRVNQPQHF.

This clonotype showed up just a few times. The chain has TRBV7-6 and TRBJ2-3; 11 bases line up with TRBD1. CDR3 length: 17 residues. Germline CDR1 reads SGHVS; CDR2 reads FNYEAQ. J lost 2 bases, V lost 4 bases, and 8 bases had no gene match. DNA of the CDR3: TGTGCCAGCAGCTCCATACCGGACAGGGGGCCCACAGATACGCAGTATTTT. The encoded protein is CASSSIPDRGPTDTQYF.